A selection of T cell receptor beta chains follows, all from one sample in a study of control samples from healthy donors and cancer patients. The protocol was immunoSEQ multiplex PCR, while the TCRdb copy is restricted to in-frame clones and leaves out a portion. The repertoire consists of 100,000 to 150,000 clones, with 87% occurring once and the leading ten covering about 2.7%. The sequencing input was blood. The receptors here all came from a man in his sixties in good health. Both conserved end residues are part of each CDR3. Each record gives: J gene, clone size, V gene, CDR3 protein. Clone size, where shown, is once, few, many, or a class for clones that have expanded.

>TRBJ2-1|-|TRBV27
CASSLAGGRQFF
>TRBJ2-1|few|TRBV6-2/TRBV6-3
CASSYANFGGYNEQFF
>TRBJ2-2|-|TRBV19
CASSGQGWTGELFF
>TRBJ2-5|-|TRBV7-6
CASSQTPSGGNQETQYF
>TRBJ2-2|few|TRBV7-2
CASSLGGAPFDF
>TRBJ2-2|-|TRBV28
CASDRVAGGELFF
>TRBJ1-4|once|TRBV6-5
CASSYGGRSNEKLFF
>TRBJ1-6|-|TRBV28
CASRSRNGKNSPLHF
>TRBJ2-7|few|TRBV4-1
CASSTRQGSSYEQYF
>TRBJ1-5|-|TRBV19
CASRWGAEAPNQPQHF
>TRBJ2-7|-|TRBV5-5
CASSPLLAQYEQYF
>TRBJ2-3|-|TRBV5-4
CASSRTVSSTDTQYF
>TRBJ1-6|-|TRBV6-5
CASSHDRGHRSPLHF
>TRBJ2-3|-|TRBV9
CASSGGGAGTDTQYF
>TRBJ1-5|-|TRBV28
CASSLYPRGRLGVGNQPQHF
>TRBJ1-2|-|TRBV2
CASSPSGRKVYGYTF
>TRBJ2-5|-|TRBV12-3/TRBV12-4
CASRIGWQETQYF